The rows below give T cell receptor beta chains drawn from one sample of a study of cytomegalovirus exposure and HLA in healthy donors. The repertoire was sequenced with immunoSEQ multiplex PCR; TCRdb's copy has only in-frame clones and lacks some. The sample lists around 140,000 clones; approximately 90% were seen once. Sequencing used PBMCs. These receptors came from a man aged 18 to 29 in good health and CMV-seropositive. Both conserved end residues are part of each CDR3. A D gene is named only where the DNA matches it firmly. The size entry is marked missing in some rows and otherwise reads once, few, many or a size class.

v_gene	abundance	d_gene	j_gene	CDR3nt	CDR3aa
TRBV28	NA	TRBD1	TRBJ2-2	TGTGCCAGCAGTTCCTTGGGACAGGGAAACGGGGAGCTGTTTTTT	CASSSLGQGNGELFF
TRBV7-2	NA	NA	TRBJ2-7	TGTGCCAGCAGCTTAGAGTGGCAAGGGGTGTTGTTC	CASSLEWQGVLF
TRBV27	NA	NA	TRBJ2-7	TGTGCCAGCGCCTCTGGGGGGTCCTACGAGCAGTACTTC	CASASGGSYEQYF
TRBV10-2	NA	TRBD1	TRBJ2-3	TGCGCCAGCAGCGGCCGGGACAGTAGAAGAGATACGCAGTATTTT	CASSGRDSRRDTQYF
TRBV5-1	NA	NA	TRBJ1-2	TGCGCCAGCAGCTTTGCCGGGAACCCCTATGGCTACACCTTC	CASSFAGNPYGYTF
TRBV28	NA	NA	TRBJ1-5	TGTGCCAGCAGCGGCAACAGGGTAAGCAATCAGCCCCAGCATTTT	CASSGNRVSNQPQHF
TRBV11-2	NA	NA	TRBJ2-1	TGTGCCAGCAGCCGGGATTTGAGCTCCTACAATGAGCAGTTCTTC	CASSRDLSSYNEQFF
TRBV9	NA	NA	TRBJ1-1	TGTGCCAGCAGCGTAGGTGGGCCTCCCACTGAAGCTTTCTTT	CASSVGGPPTEAFF
TRBV5-1	NA	NA	TRBJ2-7	TGCGCCAGCAAGGGGCAGCTCTCCTACGAGCAGTACTTC	CASKGQLSYEQYF
TRBV11-2	NA	NA	TRBJ2-7	TGTGCCAGCAGCCGCATAAGGGGGTACTCCTACGAGCAGTACTTC	CASSRIRGYSYEQYF
TRBV10-1	NA	TRBD1	TRBJ2-3	TGCGCCAGCAGACCCGGGACAGGCACAGATACGCAGTATTTT	CASRPGTGTDTQYF
TRBV14	NA	NA	TRBJ1-1	TGTGCCAGCAGCCCCGAAGCGAACACTGAAGCTTTCTTT	CASSPEANTEAFF
TRBV4-1	NA	NA	TRBJ1-5	TGCGCCAGCAGCCAAGATCCGTGGGGGGTAAATCAGCCCCAGCATTTT	CASSQDPWGVNQPQHF
TRBV29-1	NA	TRBD1	TRBJ1-2	TGCAGTGATGTAAGGACAGGGGTTGGAAATGGCTACACCTTC	CSDVRTGVGNGYTF
TRBV20-1	NA	NA	TRBJ1-2	TGCAGTGCCCGGACAGACTATGGCTACACCTTC	CSARTDYGYTF
TRBV6-5	NA	NA	TRBJ1-2	TGTGCCAGCAGTTCGGGACAACACTATGGCTACACCTTC	CASSSGQHYGYTF
TRBV2	NA	NA	TRBJ1-1	TGTGCCAGCAGGAGGGACACTAACACTGAAGCTTTCTTT	CASRRDTNTEAFF
TRBV5-1	NA	TRBD1	TRBJ2-7	TGCGCCAGCAGCGTGGCTCCCGGGACAGGGGTTTACGAGCAGTACTTC	CASSVAPGTGVYEQYF
TRBV14	NA	NA	TRBJ2-4	TGTGCCAGCAGCCAAGCCAGAGGTATAGCCAAAAACATTCAGTACTTC	CASSQARGIAKNIQYF
TRBV5-1	few	TRBD2	TRBJ2-7	TGCGCCAGCAGCCCGGGACTAGCGTTCTCCTACGAGCAGTACTTC	CASSPGLAFSYEQYF
TRBV5-6	NA	TRBD1	TRBJ1-1	TGTGCCAGCAGCTCTTTCTTATTGACAGGGGGAGCTTTCTTT	CASSSFLLTGGAFF
TRBV6-4	NA	NA	TRBJ2-5	TGTGCCAGCAGTGACGAGCCCATCCAAGAGACCCAGTACTTC	CASSDEPIQETQYF
TRBV13	NA	TRBD2	TRBJ2-7	TGTGCCAGCAGCTCCGAGCGGGAGGGCCGGATCGAGCAGTACTTC	CASSSEREGRIEQYF
TRBV6-5	NA	NA	TRBJ2-5	TGTGCCAGCAGTTACTCGCCCGGGGGTAGCCAAGAGACCCAGTACTTC	CASSYSPGGSQETQYF
TRBV6-1	once	TRBD1	TRBJ1-2	TGTGCCAGCGGCAGACCCCCGACAGGGGGGATACGCTACACCTTC	CASGRPPTGGIRYTF
TRBV30	NA	NA	TRBJ2-7	TGTGCCTGGGAGGGGGACGGAAGATCCTACGAGCAGTACTTC	CAWEGDGRSYEQYF
TRBV10-3	NA	NA	TRBJ2-5	TGTGCCACCCGGGGGAGCAACGTTCAAGAGACCCAGTACTTC	CATRGSNVQETQYF
TRBV5-1	NA	TRBD1	TRBJ2-7	TGCGCCAGCAGCCTGGTGGGACAGGGTCTCAACGAGCAGTACTTC	CASSLVGQGLNEQYF
TRBV25-1	NA	TRBD2	TRBJ2-1	TGTGCCAGCAGTGTAAGAGCGGGAGTTGGTAATGAGCAGTTCTTC	CASSVRAGVGNEQFF
TRBV27	NA	NA	TRBJ1-2	TGTGCCAGCAGTTTCAGACATAAACAAGGTGGCTACACCTTC	CASSFRHKQGGYTF
TRBV6-5	NA	TRBD2	TRBJ2-7	TGTGCCAGCAGTTCCCCGGGACTAGCGATTTACGAGCAGTACTTC	CASSSPGLAIYEQYF
TRBV27	NA	NA	TRBJ2-1	TGTGCCAGCAGCACACGCGCGGGGTCCCCATACAATGAGCAGTTCTTC	CASSTRAGSPYNEQFF
TRBV27	NA	TRBD1	TRBJ1-6	TGTGCCAGCAGGGCTGGAGGGGGCGGTTCACCCCTCCACTTT	CASRAGGGGSPLHF
TRBV5-1	NA	NA	TRBJ2-1	TGCGCCAGCAGCTTGGCCGGGGTGATCTCCTACAATGAGCAGTTCTTC	CASSLAGVISYNEQFF
TRBV15	NA	TRBD2	TRBJ2-1	TGTGCCACCAGCAGATTGGGGACTAGCGAATCCTACAATGAGCAGTTCTTC	CATSRLGTSESYNEQFF
TRBV18	NA	NA	TRBJ2-5	TGTGCCAGCTCACCCCCGAGTAAGGAGACCCAGTACTTC	CASSPPSKETQYF
TRBV6-1	NA	NA	TRBJ2-3	TGTGCCAGCAGTGTATATCCAGATACGCAGTATTTT	CASSVYPDTQYF
TRBV5-1	NA	NA	TRBJ1-4	TGCGCCAGCAGCTTCCAACAGAATGGGGAAAAACTGTTTTTT	CASSFQQNGEKLFF
TRBV5-1	NA	TRBD1	TRBJ1-1	TGCGCCAGCAGCTTGGGGACAGGGGACACTGAAGCTTTCTTT	CASSLGTGDTEAFF
TRBV6-6	NA	TRBD2	TRBJ2-7	TGTGCCAGCTGGGGGGGTGTCAACGAGCAGTACTTC	CASWGGVNEQYF
TRBV5-1	NA	TRBD1	TRBJ1-1	TGCGCCAGCAGCCGGGGACAGGGAGACACTGAAGCTTTCTTT	CASSRGQGDTEAFF
TRBV30	NA	NA	TRBJ2-7	TGTGCCTGGTCGGGACTCGTTACCTACGAGCAGTACTTC	CAWSGLVTYEQYF
TRBV9	NA	NA	TRBJ2-3	TGTGCCAGCAGCGCTCAACAGGGTGCAAGGGATACGCAGTATTTT	CASSAQQGARDTQYF
TRBV5-1	NA	NA	TRBJ1-1	TGCGCCAGCAGCCTACAGGGTGGGGACACTGAAGCTTTCTTT	CASSLQGGDTEAFF
TRBV14	NA	NA	TRBJ2-1	TGTGCCAGCAGCCTATCGGGGTACAATGAGCAGTTCTTC	CASSLSGYNEQFF
TRBV20-1	NA	NA	TRBJ1-2	TGCAGTGCTAGAGACAGGGGCGGCTACACCTTC	CSARDRGGYTF
TRBV7-2	NA	NA	TRBJ2-2	TGTGCCAGCAGCTTAGCCGGGGGAGTGGGCACCGGGGAGCTGTTTTTT	CASSLAGGVGTGELFF
TRBV7-9	NA	NA	TRBJ1-2	TGTGCCAGCAGCGCAGAGATTCGGACTGATAACTATGGCTACACCTTC	CASSAEIRTDNYGYTF